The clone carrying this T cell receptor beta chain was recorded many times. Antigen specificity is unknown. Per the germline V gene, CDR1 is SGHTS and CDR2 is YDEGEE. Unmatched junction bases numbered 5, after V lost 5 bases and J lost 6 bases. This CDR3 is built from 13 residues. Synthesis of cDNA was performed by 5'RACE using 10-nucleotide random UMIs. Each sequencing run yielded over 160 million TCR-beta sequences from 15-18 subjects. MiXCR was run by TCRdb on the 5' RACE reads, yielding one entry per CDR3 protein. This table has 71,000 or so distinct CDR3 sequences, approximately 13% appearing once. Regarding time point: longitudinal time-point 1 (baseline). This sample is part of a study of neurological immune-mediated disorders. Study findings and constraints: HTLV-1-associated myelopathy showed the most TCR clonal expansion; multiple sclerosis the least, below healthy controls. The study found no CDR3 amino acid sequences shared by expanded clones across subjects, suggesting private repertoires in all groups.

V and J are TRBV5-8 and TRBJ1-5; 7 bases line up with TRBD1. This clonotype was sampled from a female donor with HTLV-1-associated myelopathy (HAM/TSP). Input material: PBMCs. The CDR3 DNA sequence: TGTGCCAGCAGGTTGACAGGGTCTCAGCCCCAGCATTTT. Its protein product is CASRLTGSQPQHF.